This TCR beta chain was observed in a study of cytomegalovirus exposure and HLA in healthy donors. The primer mix had 60 Vbeta and 13 Jbeta primers. Measured with immunoSEQ multiplex PCR; TCRdb has only the in-frame clones, and not every one. This sample contains 100,000 to 150,000 clones. With V trimmed by 6 bases and J by 7 bases, 9 bases remained unmatched. CDR3 size: 14 residues. Germline CDR1 reads SNHLY; CDR2 reads FYNNEI. Sequencing was done on a sample of PBMCs. The V and J genes are TRBV2 and TRBJ2-1; TRBD2 agrees at 7 bases. The clonotype originates from a man aged 25 to 40 in good health and CMV-seronegative. CDR3 residues: CASSAGTTLNEQFF. As DNA, the CDR3 is TGTGCCAGCAGCGCCGGGACTACACTAAATGAGCAGTTCTTC.